This TCR beta chain appears in the sequencing data of a study of cytomegalovirus exposure and HLA in healthy donors. CDR1 is MDHEN and CDR2 is SYDVKM in the germline V gene. V was cut by 3 bases and J by 7 bases, with 16 bases left in between. The CDR3 has 14 residues. In the PCR, 60 Vbeta and 13 Jbeta primers were used. Sequencing was performed with immunoSEQ multiplex PCR; in TCRdb, only in-frame clones are kept and a portion is missing. Of fewer than 250,000 clones listed, nearly 80% are singletons. This receptor was identified in a man between 18 and 29 years old in good health and CMV-seronegative. Sample: PBMCs. V and J are TRBV28 and TRBJ2-7; a possible D gene is TRBD2 (6 bases). This CDR3 is CASSFSAGRFEQYF. In nucleotides, the CDR3 is TGTGCCAGCAGTTTTTCGGCAGGGAGGTTTGAGCAGTACTTC.